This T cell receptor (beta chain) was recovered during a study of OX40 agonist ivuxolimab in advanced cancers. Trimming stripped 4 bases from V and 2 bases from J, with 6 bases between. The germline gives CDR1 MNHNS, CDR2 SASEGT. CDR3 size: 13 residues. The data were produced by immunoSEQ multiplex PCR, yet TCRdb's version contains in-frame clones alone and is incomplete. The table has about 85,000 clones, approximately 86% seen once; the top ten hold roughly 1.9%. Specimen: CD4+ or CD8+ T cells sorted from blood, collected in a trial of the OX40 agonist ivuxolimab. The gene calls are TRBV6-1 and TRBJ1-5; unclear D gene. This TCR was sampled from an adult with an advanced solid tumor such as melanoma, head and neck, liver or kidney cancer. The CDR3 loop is CASSAERNQPQHF. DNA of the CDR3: TGTGCCAGCAGTGCAGAGCGCAATCAGCCCCAGCATTTT.